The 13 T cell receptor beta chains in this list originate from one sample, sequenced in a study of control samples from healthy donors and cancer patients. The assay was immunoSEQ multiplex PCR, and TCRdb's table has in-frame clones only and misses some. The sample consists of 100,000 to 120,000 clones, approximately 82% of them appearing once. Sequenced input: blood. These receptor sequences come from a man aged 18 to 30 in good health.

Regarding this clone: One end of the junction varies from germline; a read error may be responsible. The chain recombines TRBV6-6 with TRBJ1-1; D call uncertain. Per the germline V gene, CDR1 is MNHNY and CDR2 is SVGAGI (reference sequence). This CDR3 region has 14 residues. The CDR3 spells CAGSNSALSTEAFF. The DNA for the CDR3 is TGTGCCGGCAGCAACAGTGCCCTGAGTACTGAAGCTTTCTTT.

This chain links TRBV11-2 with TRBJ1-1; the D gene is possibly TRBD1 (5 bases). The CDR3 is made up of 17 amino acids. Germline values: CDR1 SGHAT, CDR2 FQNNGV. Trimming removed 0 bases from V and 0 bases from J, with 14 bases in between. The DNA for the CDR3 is TGTGCCAGCAGCTTAGAGACAGATCCTGACGTGAACACTGAAGCTTTCTTT. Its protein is CASSLETDPDVNTEAFF.

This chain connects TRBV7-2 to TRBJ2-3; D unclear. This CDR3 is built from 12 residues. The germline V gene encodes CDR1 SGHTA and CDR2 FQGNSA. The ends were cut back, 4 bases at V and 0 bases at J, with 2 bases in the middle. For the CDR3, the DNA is TGTGCCAGCAGCTGGAGCACAGATACGCAGTATTTT. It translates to CASSWSTDTQYF.

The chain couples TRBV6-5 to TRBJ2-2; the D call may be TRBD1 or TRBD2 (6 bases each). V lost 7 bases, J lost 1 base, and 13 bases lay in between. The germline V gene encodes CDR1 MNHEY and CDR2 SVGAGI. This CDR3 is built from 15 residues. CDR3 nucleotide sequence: TGTGCCAGCATGTTCCGGGGGCTGAACACCGGGGAGCTGTTTTTT. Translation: CASMFRGLNTGELFF.

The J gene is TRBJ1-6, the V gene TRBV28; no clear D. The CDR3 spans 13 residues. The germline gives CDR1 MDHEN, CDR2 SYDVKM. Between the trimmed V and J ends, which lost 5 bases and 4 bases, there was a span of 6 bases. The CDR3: CASSHGYNSPLHF. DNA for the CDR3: TGTGCCAGCAGTCACGGGTATAATTCACCCCTCCACTTT.

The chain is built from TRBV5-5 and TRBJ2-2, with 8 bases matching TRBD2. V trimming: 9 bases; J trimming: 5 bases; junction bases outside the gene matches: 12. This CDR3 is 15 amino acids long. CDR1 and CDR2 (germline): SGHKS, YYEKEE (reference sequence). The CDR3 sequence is CATGFGGARTGELFF. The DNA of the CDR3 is TGTGCCACCGGTTTCGGGGGGGCCCGGACCGGGGAGCTGTTTTTT.

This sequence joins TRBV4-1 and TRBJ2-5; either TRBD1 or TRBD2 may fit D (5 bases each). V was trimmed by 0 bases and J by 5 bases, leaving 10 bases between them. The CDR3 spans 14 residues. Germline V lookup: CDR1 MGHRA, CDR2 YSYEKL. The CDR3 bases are TGCGCCAGCAGCCAAGATGGGGGTTGGGAGACCCAGTACTTC. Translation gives CASSQDGGWETQYF.

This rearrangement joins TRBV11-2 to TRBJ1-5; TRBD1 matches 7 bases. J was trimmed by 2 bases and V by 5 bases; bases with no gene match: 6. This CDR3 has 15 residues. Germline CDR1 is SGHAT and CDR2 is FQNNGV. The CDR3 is CASSLGTAGNQPQHF. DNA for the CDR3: TGTGCCAGCAGCCTCGGGACAGCCGGCAATCAGCCCCAGCATTTT.

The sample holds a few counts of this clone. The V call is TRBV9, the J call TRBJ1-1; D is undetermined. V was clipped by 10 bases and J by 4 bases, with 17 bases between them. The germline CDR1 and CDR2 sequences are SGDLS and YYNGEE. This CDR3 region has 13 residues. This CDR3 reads CASTGPQGTEAFF. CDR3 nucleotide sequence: TGTGCCTCCACTGGGCCCCAAGGCACTGAAGCTTTCTTT.

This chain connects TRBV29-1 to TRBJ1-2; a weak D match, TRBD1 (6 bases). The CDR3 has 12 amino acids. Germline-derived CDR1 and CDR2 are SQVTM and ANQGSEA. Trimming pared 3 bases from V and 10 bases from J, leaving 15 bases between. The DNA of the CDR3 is TGCAGCGTTGATCCTTCCAGGGGAGCCTACACCTTC. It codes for CSVDPSRGAYTF.

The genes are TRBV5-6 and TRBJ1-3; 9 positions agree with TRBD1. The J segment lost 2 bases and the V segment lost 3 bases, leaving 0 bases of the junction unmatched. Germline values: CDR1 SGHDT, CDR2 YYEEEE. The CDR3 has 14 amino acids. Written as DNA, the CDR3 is TGTGCCAGCAGCTGGACAGGGGCTGGAAACACCATATATTTT. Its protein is CASSWTGAGNTIYF.

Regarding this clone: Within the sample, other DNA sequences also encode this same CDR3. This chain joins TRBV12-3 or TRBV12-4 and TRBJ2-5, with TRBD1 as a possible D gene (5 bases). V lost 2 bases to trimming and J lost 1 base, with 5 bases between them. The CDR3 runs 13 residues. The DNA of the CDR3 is TGTGCCAGCAGTTTAAGGGGCCAAGAGACCCAGTACTTC. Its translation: CASSLRGQETQYF.

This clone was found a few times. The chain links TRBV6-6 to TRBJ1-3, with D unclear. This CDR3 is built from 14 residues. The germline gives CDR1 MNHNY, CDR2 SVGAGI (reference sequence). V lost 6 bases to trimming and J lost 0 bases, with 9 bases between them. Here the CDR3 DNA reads TGTGCCAGCAGCTCCGGCGCCTCTGGAAACACCATATATTTT. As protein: CASSSGASGNTIYF.